The rows below give T cell receptor beta chains drawn from one sample of a study of T-cell memory formation after mild COVID-19. A single record per CDR3 protein comes from TCRdb applying MiXCR to the 5' RACE reads. The sample consists of roughly 170,000 distinct CDR3 sequences, less than 20% of them appearing once. Sequences were obtained from PBMCs or a T cell subset sorted from them (not recorded which). These receptors were obtained from a young man who had mild COVID-19 (a few samples of this study predate the infection). Cell type and time point are not known. CDR3s include the opening cysteine and the closing phenylalanine or tryptophan. A D gene is named only where the DNA matches it firmly. Size tells how often a clone was seen (once, few, many) or the class of an expanded clone, and some rows leave it out.

15,TRBV7-3,TRBD2,TRBJ2-3,-,TGTGCCAGCAGCCCCTGGAGCGGGGGCACAGATACGCAGTATTTT,CASSPWSGGTDTQYF
14,TRBV5-1,TRBD2,TRBJ2-1,-,TGCGCCAGCAGCTTGGACGGGGGGTTCAATGAGCAGTTCTTC,CASSLDGGFNEQFF
14,TRBV5-1,TRBD1,TRBJ2-7,few,TGCGCCAGCAGCTTGGGACAGGGTATCTACGAGCAGTACTTC,CASSLGQGIYEQYF
15,TRBV7-6,-,TRBJ2-7,once,TGTGCCAGCAGCTTACGCCGGGACACCCACTACGAGCAGTACTTC,CASSLRRDTHYEQYF
10,TRBV5-1,-,TRBJ1-2,-,TGCGCCAGCAGCTTGGCTCCGCACCACTTC,CASSLAPHHF
15,TRBV3-1,-,TRBJ1-2,many,TGTGCCAGCAGCCAAGATTGGACGGGAACCGGAGGCTACACCTTC,CASSQDWTGTGGYTF
15,TRBV20-1,-,TRBJ2-3,few,TGCAGTGCCGAGCCGTCACTAGATCCCACAGATACGCAGTATTTT,CSAEPSLDPTDTQYF
15,TRBV4-2,TRBD1,TRBJ1-4,few,TGTGCCAGCAGCCAAGATGGGACAGGGGATGAAAAACTGTTTTTT,CASSQDGTGDEKLFF
11,TRBV29-1,-,TRBJ2-3,many,TGCAGCGTTGAAGACGGGGGGCCCAAGTATTTT,CSVEDGGPKYF
14,TRBV7-2,TRBD2,TRBJ2-5,-,TGTGCCAGCAGACCGCGGGGGGCTTACGAGACCCAGTACTTC,CASRPRGAYETQYF
15,TRBV20-1,TRBD1,TRBJ1-6,few,TGCAGTGCGGTGGACAGGGGGCCCTATAATTCACCCCTCCACTTT,CSAVDRGPYNSPLHF
12,TRBV12-3/TRBV12-4,-,TRBJ2-3,-,TGTGCCAGCAGATCGTATCCAGATACGCAGTATTTT,CASRSYPDTQYF
14,TRBV19,-,TRBJ1-1,-,TGTGCCAGTAGTATTGGACTCGTGAACACTGAAGCTTTCTTT,CASSIGLVNTEAFF
14,TRBV29-1,-,TRBJ1-3,-,TGCAGCGTTTGGGGACGGCTCTCTGGAAACACCATATATTTT,CSVWGRLSGNTIYF
14,TRBV7-2,TRBD1,TRBJ2-7,few,TGTGCCAGCAGCTCAGACAGGGGAAGAGGCGAGCAGTACTTC,CASSSDRGRGEQYF
16,TRBV12-3/TRBV12-4,TRBD2,TRBJ2-3,-,TGTGCCAGCAGTTTATGGACTAGCGGGGGGCGGGATACGCAGTATTTT,CASSLWTSGGRDTQYF
14,TRBV28,-,TRBJ2-3,few,TGTGCCAGTACTCCAGGGGAAGGGACAGATACGCAGTATTTT,CASTPGEGTDTQYF
12,TRBV23-1,-,TRBJ2-4,few,TGCGCCAGCAGTCAATCGGCAGGGTGCCAGTACTTC,CASSQSAGCQYF
15,TRBV5-1,-,TRBJ1-6,-,TGCGCCAGCAGCTTGCGGGGCCCAGATAATTCACCCCTCCACTTT,CASSLRGPDNSPLHF
12,TRBV5-1,TRBD1,TRBJ1-2,-,TGCGCCAGCAGAAGGACAGGGACCGGCTACACCTTC,CASRRTGTGYTF
14,TRBV24-1,-,TRBJ2-1,-,TGTGCCACCAGTGATACAACTCGTTACAATGAGCAGTTCTTC,CATSDTTRYNEQFF
14,TRBV7-6,-,TRBJ2-5,few,TGTGCCAGCAGCCAGTCCCGGACCGAGGAGACCCAGTACTTC,CASSQSRTEETQYF
14,TRBV12-3/TRBV12-4,-,TRBJ2-5,-,TGTGCCAGCAGTTTAGGGCAGGAGGGCGAGACCCAGTACTTC,CASSLGQEGETQYF
15,TRBV12-3/TRBV12-4,-,TRBJ2-1,few,TGTGCCAGCAGCTCTTCGGCGAGAGCCGACAATGAGCAGTTCTTC,CASSSSARADNEQFF
14,TRBV20-1,-,TRBJ1-5,few,TGCAGTGCTAGTAACTCCTTAAGCAATCAGCCCCAGCATTTT,CSASNSLSNQPQHF
13,TRBV6-1,-,TRBJ2-7,-,TGTGCCACCTCGACATTCCAGGCCTACGAGCAGTACTTC,CATSTFQAYEQYF
14,TRBV5-1,-,TRBJ2-5,few,TGCGCCACCAGAGAGTGGGGGAGCCAAGAGACCCAGTACTTC,CATREWGSQETQYF
16,TRBV7-2,TRBD1,TRBJ1-5,few,TGTGCCAGCAGCGCCCCAGGGGGAATAAGGAATCAGCCCCAGCATTTT,CASSAPGGIRNQPQHF
12,TRBV5-1,-,TRBJ2-7,many,TGCGCCAGCAGCTCCCAGGCCTACGAGCAGTACTTC,CASSSQAYEQYF
12,TRBV20-1,-,TRBJ2-5,-,TGCAGTGCTACCCCAGGTCAAGAGACCCAGTACTTC,CSATPGQETQYF
17,TRBV6-1,TRBD2,TRBJ2-7,few,TGTGCCAGCAGTGAAGGGGCGACTAGCGGGGCCCACTACGAGCAGTACTTC,CASSEGATSGAHYEQYF
13,TRBV7-2,-,TRBJ1-5,-,TGTGCCAGCAGCCCCTCTAGCAATCAGCCCCAGCATTTT,CASSPSSNQPQHF
14,TRBV7-2,-,TRBJ2-2,-,TGTGCCAGCAGCTCTTCAGGGGGGATCGGGGAGCTGTTTTTT,CASSSSGGIGELFF
14,TRBV12-3/TRBV12-4,-,TRBJ2-7,many,TGTGCCAGCAGTACGTGGACGGGGGAGAACGAGCAGTACTTC,CASSTWTGENEQYF
15,TRBV6-5,-,TRBJ1-1,-,TGTGCCAGCAGACTCCGGGCCGTGGGTGGCACTGAAGCTTTCTTT,CASRLRAVGGTEAFF